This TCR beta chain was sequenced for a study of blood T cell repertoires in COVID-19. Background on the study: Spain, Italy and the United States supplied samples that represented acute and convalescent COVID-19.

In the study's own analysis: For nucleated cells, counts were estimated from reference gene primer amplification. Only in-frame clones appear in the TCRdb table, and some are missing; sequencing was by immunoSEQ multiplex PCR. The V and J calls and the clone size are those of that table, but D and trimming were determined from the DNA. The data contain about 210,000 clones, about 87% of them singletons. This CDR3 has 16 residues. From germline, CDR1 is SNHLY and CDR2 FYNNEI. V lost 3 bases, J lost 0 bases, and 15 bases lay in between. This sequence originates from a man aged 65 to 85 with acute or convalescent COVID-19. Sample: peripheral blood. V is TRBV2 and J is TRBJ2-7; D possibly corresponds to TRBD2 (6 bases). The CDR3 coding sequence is TGTGCCAGCAGTGACCTAGCGTACTCCCGCTCCTACGAGCAGTACTTC. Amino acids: CASSDLAYSRSYEQYF.